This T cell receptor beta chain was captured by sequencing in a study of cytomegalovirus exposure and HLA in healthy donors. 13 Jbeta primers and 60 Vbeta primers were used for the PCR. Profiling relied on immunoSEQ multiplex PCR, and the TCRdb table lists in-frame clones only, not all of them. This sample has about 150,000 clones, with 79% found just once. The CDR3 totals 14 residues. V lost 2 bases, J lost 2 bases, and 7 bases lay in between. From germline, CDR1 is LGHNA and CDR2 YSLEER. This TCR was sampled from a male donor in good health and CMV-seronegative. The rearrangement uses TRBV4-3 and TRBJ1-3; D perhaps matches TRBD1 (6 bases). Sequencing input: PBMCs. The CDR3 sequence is CASSQQGTGNTIYF. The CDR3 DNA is TGCGCCAGCAGCCAACAGGGGACTGGAAACACCATATATTTT.